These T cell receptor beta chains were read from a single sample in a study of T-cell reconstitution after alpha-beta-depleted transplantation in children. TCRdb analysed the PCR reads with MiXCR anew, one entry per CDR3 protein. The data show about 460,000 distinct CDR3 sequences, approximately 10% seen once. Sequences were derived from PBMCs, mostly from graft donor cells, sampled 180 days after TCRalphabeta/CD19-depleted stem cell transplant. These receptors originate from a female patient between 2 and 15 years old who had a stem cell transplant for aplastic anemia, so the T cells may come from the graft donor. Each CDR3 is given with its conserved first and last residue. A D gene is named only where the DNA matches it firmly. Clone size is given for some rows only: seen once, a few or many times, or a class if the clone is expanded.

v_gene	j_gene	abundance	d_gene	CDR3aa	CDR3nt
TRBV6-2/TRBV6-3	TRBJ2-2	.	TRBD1	CASSWFRDRNTGDLFF	TGTGCCAGCAGTTGGTTCCGGGACAGGAACACCGGGGACCTGTTTTTT
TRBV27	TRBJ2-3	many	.	CASRRTPGGSTDTQYF	TGTGCCAGCAGGCGGACCCCGGGCGGTAGCACAGATACGCAGTATTTT
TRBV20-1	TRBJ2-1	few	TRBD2	CSAWSGTSGNGEQFF	TGCAGTGCTTGGTCCGGGACTAGCGGGAACGGTGAGCAGTTCTTC
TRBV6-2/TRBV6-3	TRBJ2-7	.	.	CASRLSLTAYEQYF	TGTGCCAGCAGGCTAAGTCTTACCGCCTACGAGCAGTACTTC
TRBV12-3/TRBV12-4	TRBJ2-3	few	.	CASSLDPFPTDTQYF	TGTGCCAGCAGTTTAGATCCGTTTCCCACAGATACGCAGTATTTT
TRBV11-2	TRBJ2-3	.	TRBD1	CASSPRRGRLLGGSDTQYF	TGTGCCAGCAGCCCCCGCAGGGGGCGTTTGTTGGGGGGTTCAGATACGCAGTATTTT
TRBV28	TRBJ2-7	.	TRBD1	CASSYLGTGPSYEQYF	TGTGCCAGCAGTTATCTGGGGACAGGACCCTCCTACGAGCAGTACTTC
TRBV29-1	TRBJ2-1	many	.	CSVADTGKRAYNEQFF	TGCAGCGTTGCGGATACCGGGAAGAGGGCCTACAATGAGCAGTTCTTC
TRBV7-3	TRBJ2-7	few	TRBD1	CASSSRTGSEQYF	TGTGCCAGCAGCTCAAGGACAGGGAGCGAGCAGTACTTC
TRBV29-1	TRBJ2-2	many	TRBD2	CSHLAGPGTGELFF	TGCAGCCATCTAGCGGGGCCAGGGACCGGGGAGCTGTTTTTT
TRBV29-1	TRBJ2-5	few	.	CSVERLYREPQETQYF	TGCAGCGTTGAGCGCCTATACAGGGAACCGCAAGAGACCCAGTACTTC
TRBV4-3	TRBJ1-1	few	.	CASSQSRGNTEAFF	TGCGCCAGCAGCCAATCTAGGGGAAACACTGAAGCTTTCTTT
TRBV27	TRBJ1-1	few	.	CASSLSRGSRRIMNTEAFF	TGTGCCAGCAGTTTATCTAGAGGGTCCCGGCGGATAATGAACACTGAAGCTTTCTTT
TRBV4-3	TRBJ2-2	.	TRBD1	CASSLGQGARTGELFF	TGCGCCAGCAGCCTCGGACAGGGGGCGCGCACCGGGGAGCTGTTTTTT
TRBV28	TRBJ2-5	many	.	CASGFEYTSLQETQYF	TGTGCCAGCGGGTTCGAATACACTAGCTTACAAGAGACCCAGTACTTC
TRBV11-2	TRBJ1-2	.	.	CASSFPGTRRDGYTF	TGTGCCAGCAGCTTTCCCGGGACACGAAGGGATGGCTACACCTTC
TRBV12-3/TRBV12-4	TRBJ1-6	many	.	CASSALGSHYNSPLHF	TGTGCCAGCAGTGCCTTGGGGAGCCACTATAATTCACCCCTCCACTTT
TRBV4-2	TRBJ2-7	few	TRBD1	CASSHAGTGYYEQYF	TGTGCCAGCAGCCACGCTGGGACAGGGTATTACGAGCAGTACTTC
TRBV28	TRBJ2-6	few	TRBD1	CASSPRQGAPGANVLTF	TGTGCCAGCAGCCCACGACAGGGGGCTCCTGGGGCCAACGTCCTGACTTTC
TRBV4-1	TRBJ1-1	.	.	CASSQAGTGSRSRTFF	TGCGCCAGCAGCCAAGCGGGCACAGGGAGCCGGTCCAGAACCTTCTTT
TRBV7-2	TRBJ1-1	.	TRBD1	CASTARDRDMNTEAFF	TGTGCCAGCACTGCTCGGGACAGGGACATGAACACTGAAGCTTTCTTT
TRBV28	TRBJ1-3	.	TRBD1	CASSPPDRVFSGNTIYF	TGTGCCAGCAGTCCGCCAGACAGGGTCTTCTCTGGAAACACCATATATTTT
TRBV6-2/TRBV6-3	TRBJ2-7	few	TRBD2	CASSTLAGTSYEQYF	TGTGCCAGCAGTACTTTAGCGGGAACCTCCTACGAGCAGTACTTC
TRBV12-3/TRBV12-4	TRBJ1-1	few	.	CASRRGDTEAFF	TGTGCCAGCAGGCGAGGGGACACTGAAGCTTTCTTT
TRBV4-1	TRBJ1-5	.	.	CASSQERIPTASISPQHF	TGCGCCAGCAGCCAAGAACGTATCCCGACGGCAAGTATTTCGCCCCAGCATTTT
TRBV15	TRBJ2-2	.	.	CATSRDSAFGELFF	TGTGCCACCAGCAGAGATAGCGCGTTCGGGGAGCTGTTTTTT
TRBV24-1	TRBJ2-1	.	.	CATSDFGDSYNEQFF	TGTGCCACCAGTGATTTTGGGGACTCTTACAATGAGCAGTTCTTC
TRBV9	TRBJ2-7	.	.	CASSVAEGLVYEQYF	TGTGCCAGCAGCGTAGCAGAGGGGTTGGTGTACGAGCAGTACTTC
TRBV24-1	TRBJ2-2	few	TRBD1	CATRGQVDTGELFF	TGTGCCACCAGAGGACAGGTGGACACCGGGGAGCTGTTTTTT
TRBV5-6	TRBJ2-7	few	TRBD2	CASSMTSGSGGYEQYF	TGTGCCAGCAGCATGACTAGCGGGAGTGGGGGCTACGAGCAGTACTTC
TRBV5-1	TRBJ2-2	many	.	CASSLARGRTGELFF	TGTGCCAGCAGCTTGGCCAGGGGACGCACCGGGGAGCTGTTTTTT
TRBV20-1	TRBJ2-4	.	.	CSARDDLALAKNIQYF	TGCAGTGCTAGAGACGATTTAGCGCTAGCCAAAAACATTCAGTACTTC
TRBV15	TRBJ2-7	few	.	CATSTSFLGHSYEQYF	TGTGCCACCAGCACGAGTTTTTTAGGTCACTCCTACGAGCAGTACTTC
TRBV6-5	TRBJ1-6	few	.	CASSYPNSPLHF	TGTGCCAGCAGTTACCCAAATTCACCCCTCCACTTT
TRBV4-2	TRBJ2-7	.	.	CASSQGRATRNYEQYF	TGTGCCAGCAGCCAAGGCCGCGCGACTAGGAACTACGAGCAGTACTTC
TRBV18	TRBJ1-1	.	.	CASSPGILDTEAFF	TGTGCCAGCTCACCAGGGATACTAGACACTGAAGCTTTCTTT
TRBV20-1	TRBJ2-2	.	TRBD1	CCARDHRQGVLGTGELFF	TGCTGTGCTAGAGATCACCGACAGGGTGTATTGGGGACCGGGGAGCTGTTTTTT
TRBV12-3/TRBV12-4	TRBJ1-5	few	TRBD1	CASTQGAWNQPQHF	TGTGCCAGCACACAGGGGGCCTGGAATCAGCCCCAGCATTTT
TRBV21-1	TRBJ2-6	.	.	CASRLPGQDVSGANVLTF	TGTGCCAGCAGGCTGCCGGGACAGGACGTGTCTGGGGCCAACGTCCTGACTTTC
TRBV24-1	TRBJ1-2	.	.	CATSDSISGGFYGYTF	TGTGCCACCAGTGATTCGATCAGTGGGGGATTCTATGGCTACACCTTC
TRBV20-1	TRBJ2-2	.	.	CSARDRTANTGELFF	TGCAGTGCTAGAGACAGGACGGCGAACACCGGGGAGCTGTTTTTT
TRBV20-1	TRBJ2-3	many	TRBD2	CSARDGTSGADTQYF	TGCAGTGCTAGAGATGGGACTAGCGGGGCAGATACGCAGTATTTT
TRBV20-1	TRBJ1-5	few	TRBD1	CSARRQGDVSNQPQHF	TGCAGTGCTAGACGGCAGGGGGACGTAAGCAATCAGCCCCAGCATTTT
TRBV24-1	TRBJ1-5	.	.	CATRREALEQPQHF	TGTGCCACCAGGCGGGAAGCCCTGGAGCAGCCCCAGCATTTT
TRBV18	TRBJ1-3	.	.	CASSPQTSGLTRSGNTIYF	TGTGCCAGCTCACCCCAAACCTCGGGATTGACTCGCTCTGGAAACACCATATATTTT